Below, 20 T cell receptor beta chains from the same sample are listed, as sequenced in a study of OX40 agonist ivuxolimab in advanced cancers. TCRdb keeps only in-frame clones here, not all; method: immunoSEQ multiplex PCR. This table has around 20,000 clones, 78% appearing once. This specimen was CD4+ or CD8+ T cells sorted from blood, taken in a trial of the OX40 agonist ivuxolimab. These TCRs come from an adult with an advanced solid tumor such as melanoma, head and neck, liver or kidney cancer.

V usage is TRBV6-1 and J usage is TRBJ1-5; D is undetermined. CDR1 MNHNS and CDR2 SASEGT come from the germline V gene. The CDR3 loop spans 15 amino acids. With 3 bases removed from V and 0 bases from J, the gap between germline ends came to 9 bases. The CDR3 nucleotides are TGTGCCAGCAGTGACTGGGAGAATAGCAATCAGCCCCAGCATTTT. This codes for CASSDWENSNQPQHF.

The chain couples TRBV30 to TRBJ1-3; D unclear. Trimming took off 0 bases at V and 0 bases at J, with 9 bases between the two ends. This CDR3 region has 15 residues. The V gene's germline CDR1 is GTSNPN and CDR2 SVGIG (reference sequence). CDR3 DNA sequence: TGTGCCTGGAGTGTAATGGGAACCTCTGGAAACACCATATATTTT. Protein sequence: CAWSVMGTSGNTIYF.

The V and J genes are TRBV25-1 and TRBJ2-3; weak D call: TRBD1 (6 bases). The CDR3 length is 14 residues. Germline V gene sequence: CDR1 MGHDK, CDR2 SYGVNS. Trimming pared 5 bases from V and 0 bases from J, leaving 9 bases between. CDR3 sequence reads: CASSHRVSTDTQYF. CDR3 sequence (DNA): TGTGCCAGCAGTCACAGGGTTAGCACAGATACGCAGTATTTT.

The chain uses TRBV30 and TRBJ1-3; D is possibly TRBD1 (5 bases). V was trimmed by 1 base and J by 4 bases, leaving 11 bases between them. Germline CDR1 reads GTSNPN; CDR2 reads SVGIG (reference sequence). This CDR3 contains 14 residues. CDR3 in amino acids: CAWSGPEGGNTIYF. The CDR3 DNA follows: TGTGCCTGGAGTGGTCCTGAGGGGGGAAACACCATATATTTT.

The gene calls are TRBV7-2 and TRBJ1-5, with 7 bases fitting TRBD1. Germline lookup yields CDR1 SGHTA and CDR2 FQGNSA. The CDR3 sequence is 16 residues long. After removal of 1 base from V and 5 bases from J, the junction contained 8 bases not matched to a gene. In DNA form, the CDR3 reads TGTGCCAGCAGCTTAGAGGGTGGGACAGCAGATCAGCCCCAGCATTTT. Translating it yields CASSLEGGTADQPQHF. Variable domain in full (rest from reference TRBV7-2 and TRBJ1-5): GAGVSQSPSNKVTEKGKDVELRCDPISGHTALYWYRQSLGQGLEFLIYFQGNSAPDKSGLPSDRFSAERTGGSVSTLTIQRTQQEDSAVYLCASSLEGGTADQPQHFGDGTRLSIL.

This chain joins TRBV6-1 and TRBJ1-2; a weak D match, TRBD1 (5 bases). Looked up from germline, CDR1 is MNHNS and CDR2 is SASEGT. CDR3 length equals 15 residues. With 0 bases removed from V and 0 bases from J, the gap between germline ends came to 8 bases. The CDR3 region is CASSEAQGANYGYTF. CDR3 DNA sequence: TGTGCCAGCAGTGAAGCTCAGGGAGCTAACTATGGCTACACCTTC.

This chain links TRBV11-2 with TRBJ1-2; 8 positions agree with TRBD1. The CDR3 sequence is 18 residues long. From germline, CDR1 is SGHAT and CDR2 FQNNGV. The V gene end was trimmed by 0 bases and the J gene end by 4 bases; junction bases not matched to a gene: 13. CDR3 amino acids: CASSLDAGTRGLIYGYTF. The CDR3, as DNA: TGTGCCAGCAGCTTAGATGCCGGGACCAGGGGGCTTATCTATGGCTACACCTTC.

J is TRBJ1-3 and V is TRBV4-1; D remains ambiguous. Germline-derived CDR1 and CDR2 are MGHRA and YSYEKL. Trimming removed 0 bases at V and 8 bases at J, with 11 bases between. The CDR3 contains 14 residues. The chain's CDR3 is CASSQDRPGDTIYF. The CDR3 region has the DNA TGCGCCAGCAGCCAAGACAGGCCCGGAGACACCATATATTTT.

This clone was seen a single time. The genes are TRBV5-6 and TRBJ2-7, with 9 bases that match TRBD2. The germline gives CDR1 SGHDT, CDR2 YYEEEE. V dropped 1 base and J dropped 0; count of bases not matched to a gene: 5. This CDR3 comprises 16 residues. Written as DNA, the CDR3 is TGTGCCAGCAGCTTGTTGCGGGAGGGGCACTCCTACGAGCAGTACTTC. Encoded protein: CASSLLREGHSYEQYF.

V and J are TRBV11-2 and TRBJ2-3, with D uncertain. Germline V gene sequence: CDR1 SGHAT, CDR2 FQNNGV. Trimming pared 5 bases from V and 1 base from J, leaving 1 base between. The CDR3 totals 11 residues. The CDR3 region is CASSRTDTQYF. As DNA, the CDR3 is TGTGCCAGCAGCCGCACAGATACGCAGTATTTT.

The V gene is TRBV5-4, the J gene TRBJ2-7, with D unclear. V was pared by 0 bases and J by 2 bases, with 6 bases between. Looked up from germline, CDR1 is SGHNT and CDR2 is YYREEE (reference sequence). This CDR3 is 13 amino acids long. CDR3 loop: CASSLAGTYEQYF. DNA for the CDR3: TGTGCCAGCAGCTTGGCCGGAACCTACGAGCAGTACTTC.

The CDR3 reads CASSFRLAGEFQETQYF. In DNA form, the CDR3 reads TGTGCCAGCAGCTTTCGACTAGCGGGAGAGTTTCAAGAGACCCAGTACTTC. The V gene is TRBV7-8, the J gene TRBJ2-5; TRBD2 aligns across 12 bases. The ends lost 3 bases at V and 2 bases at J; junction bases unmatched: 7. This CDR3 has 17 amino acids. The germline V gene has CDR1 SGHVS and CDR2 FQNEAQ.

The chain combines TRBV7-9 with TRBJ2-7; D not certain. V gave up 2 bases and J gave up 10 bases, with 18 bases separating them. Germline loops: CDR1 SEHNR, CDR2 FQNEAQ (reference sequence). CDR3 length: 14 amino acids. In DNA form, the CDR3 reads TGTGCCAGCAGCTTACCCCTCGGTTTTGGGGATCAGTACTTC. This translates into CASSLPLGFGDQYF.

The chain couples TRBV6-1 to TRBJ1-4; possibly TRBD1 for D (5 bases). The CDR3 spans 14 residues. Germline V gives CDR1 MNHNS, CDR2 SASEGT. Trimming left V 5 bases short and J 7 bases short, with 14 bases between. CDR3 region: CASSRLGGSEKLFF. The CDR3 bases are TGTGCCAGCAGTCGCTTGGGGGGAAGTGAAAAACTGTTTTTT.

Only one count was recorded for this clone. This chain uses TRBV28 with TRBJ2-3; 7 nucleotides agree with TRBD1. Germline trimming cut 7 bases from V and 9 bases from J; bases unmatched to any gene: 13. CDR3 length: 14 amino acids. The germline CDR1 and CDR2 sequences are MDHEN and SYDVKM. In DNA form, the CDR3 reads TGTGCCAGCAAGTCGACAGGGACCCACCGGACGCAGTATTTT. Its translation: CASKSTGTHRTQYF. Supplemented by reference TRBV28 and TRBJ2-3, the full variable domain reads DVKVTQSSRYLVKRTGEKVFLECVQDMDHENMFWYRQDPGLGLRLIYFSYDVKMKEKGDIPEGYSVSREKKERFSLILESASTNQTSMYLCASKSTGTHRTQYFGPGTRLTVL.

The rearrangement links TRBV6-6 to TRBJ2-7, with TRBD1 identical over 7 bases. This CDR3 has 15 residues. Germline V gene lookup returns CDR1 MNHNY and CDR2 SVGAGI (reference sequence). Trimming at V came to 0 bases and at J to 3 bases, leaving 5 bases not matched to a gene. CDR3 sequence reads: CASSYSGQADYEQYF. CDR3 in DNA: TGTGCCAGCAGTTACTCAGGACAGGCGGACTACGAGCAGTACTTC.

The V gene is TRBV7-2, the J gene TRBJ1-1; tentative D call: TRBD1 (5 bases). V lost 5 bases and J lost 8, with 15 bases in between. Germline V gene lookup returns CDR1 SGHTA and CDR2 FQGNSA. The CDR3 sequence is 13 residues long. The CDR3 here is CASSLRTPMEAFF. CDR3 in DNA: TGTGCCAGCAGCCTTCGGACACCTATGGAAGCTTTCTTT.

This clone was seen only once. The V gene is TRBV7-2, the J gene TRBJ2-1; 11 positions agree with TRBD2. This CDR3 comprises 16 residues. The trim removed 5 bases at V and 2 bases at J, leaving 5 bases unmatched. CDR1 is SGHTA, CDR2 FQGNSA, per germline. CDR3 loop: CASSMRLAGPYNEQFF. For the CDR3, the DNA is TGTGCCAGCAGCATGAGACTAGCGGGACCCTACAATGAGCAGTTCTTC.

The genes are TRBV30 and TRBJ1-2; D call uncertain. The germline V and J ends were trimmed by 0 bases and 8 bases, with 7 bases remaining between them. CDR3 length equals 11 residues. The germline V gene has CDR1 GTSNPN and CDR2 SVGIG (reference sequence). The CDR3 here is CAWSVLLGYTF. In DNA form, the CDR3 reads TGTGCCTGGAGTGTACTTCTAGGCTACACCTTC.

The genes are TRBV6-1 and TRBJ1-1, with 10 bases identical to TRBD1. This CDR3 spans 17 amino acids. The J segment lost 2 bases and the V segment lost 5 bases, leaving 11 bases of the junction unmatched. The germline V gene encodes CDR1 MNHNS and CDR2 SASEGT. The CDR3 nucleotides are TGTGCCAGCAGTAAAGGGACAGGGGTAATTAAAAACACTGAAGCTTTCTTT. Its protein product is CASSKGTGVIKNTEAFF.